This T cell receptor (beta chain) was obtained from a study of human T cells and chemical hapten exposure. About the research overall: Patients, chiefly female, had alopecia areata, totalis or universalis. Small pooled library volume differences chiefly drove per-sample TCR yield variation.

The time point here: patch test 1, 2 weeks after DPC sensitization. Treatment denoted: therapeutic diphenylcyclopropenone sensitization with weekly scalp DPC. Germline CDR1 SGHRS, CDR2 YFSETQ. The CDR3 extends over 15 amino acids. The V end lost 0 bases, the J end lost 0 bases, and 6 bases lay between the germline ends. The library attached unique molecular identifiers to individual cDNA molecules. In the authors' methods: Counts of TCRs in each sample centred on a median of 95,638 and extended from around 25,000 to 690,000. Via MiXCR, TCRdb re-called the RACE reads, giving one row per CDR3 protein. TCRdb, not the authors, supplied the V and J calls. Here the sample spans roughly 190,000 distinct CDR3 sequences, around 20% being singletons.

The sample consisted of whole blood, taken in connection with sensitization to the hapten diphenylcyclopropenone (DPC). This clonotype originated in a woman in her forties or fifties with alopecia areata. Some clones in this sample may be carry-over from other donors' samples. The rearrangement joins TRBV5-1 to TRBJ1-4; D is unclear. The CDR3 DNA follows: TGCGCCAGCAGCTTGGACGGTCCAACTAATGAAAAACTGTTTTTT. Its protein is CASSLDGPTNEKLFF. Supplemented by reference TRBV5-1 and TRBJ1-4, the full variable domain reads KAGVTQTPRYLIKTRGQQVTLSCSPISGHRSVSWYQQTPGQGLQFLFEYFSETQRNKGNFPGRFSGRQFSNSRSEMNVSTLELGDSALYLCASSLDGPTNEKLFFGSGTQLSVL.